A selection of T cell receptor beta chains follows, all from one sample in a study of human T cells and chemical hapten exposure. TCRdb called the RACE reads again in MiXCR, with one record for every CDR3 protein. The data contain tens of thousands of distinct CDR3 sequences, 8% to 10% of them singletons. The sequenced sample was whole blood, obtained in connection with sensitization to the hapten diphenylcyclopropenone (DPC). The receptors here all came from a man younger than 40 with alopecia areata. Some clones in this sample may be carry-over from other donors' samples. The CDR3 runs from the conserved cysteine through the conserved F or W. The order of the fields is clone size, D gene, J gene, V gene, CDR3 protein, CDR3 DNA. A D gene is named only where the DNA matches it firmly. Clone size is given for some rows only: seen once, a few or many times, or a class if the clone is expanded.

-	-	TRBJ2-6	TRBV3-1	CASRELSGANVLTF	TGTGCCAGCAGGGAGCTCTCTGGGGCCAACGTCCTGACTTTC
many	-	TRBJ2-3	TRBV29-1	CSVDSGADTQYF	TGCAGCGTTGATTCAGGGGCCGATACGCAGTATTTT
-	-	TRBJ2-7	TRBV4-3	CASSQLDSGNYEQYF	TGCGCCAGCAGCCAACTAGATAGCGGAAACTACGAGCAGTACTTC
many	-	TRBJ1-1	TRBV5-1	CASSLTGTEAFF	TGCGCCAGCAGCTTGACAGGGACTGAAGCTTTCTTT
many	TRBD1	TRBJ1-1	TRBV18	CASSVDRGNTEAFF	TGTGCCAGCTCAGTGGACAGGGGGAACACTGAAGCTTTCTTT
medium-sized	TRBD2	TRBJ2-2	TRBV7-6	CASSLGASVTSGAAGELFF	TGTGCCAGCAGCTTAGGGGCTAGCGTTACTAGCGGGGCCGCCGGGGAGCTGTTTTTT
many	-	TRBJ1-3	TRBV3-1	CASSHYTGPSGNTIYF	TGTGCCAGCAGCCACTACACAGGGCCCTCTGGAAACACCATATATTTT
many	-	TRBJ1-6	TRBV20-1	CSAREGVINSPLHF	TGCAGTGCTAGGGAGGGAGTAATTAATTCACCCCTCCACTTT
many	-	TRBJ2-3	TRBV4-3	CASSQDPGAVLGADTQYF	TGCGCCAGCAGCCAAGATCCAGGAGCGGTGCTTGGCGCAGATACGCAGTATTTT
many	TRBD1	TRBJ2-2	TRBV12-3/TRBV12-4	CASRPQGTGELFF	TGTGCCAGCAGACCACAGGGGACCGGGGAGCTGTTTTTT
-	TRBD1	TRBJ1-1	TRBV9	CASSFGTDTEAFF	TGTGCCAGCAGCTTCGGGACAGACACTGAAGCTTTCTTT
few	-	TRBJ1-1	TRBV6-5	CASSYSRGNTEAFF	TGTGCCAGCAGTTACTCGCGGGGAAACACTGAAGCTTTCTTT
many	-	TRBJ1-5	TRBV20-1	CSARRAYTGEQPQHF	TGCAGTGCTAGGAGGGCCTATACGGGGGAACAGCCCCAGCATTTT
-	TRBD2	TRBJ2-1	TRBV6-5	CASSETSGRNEQFF	TGTGCCAGCAGTGAGACTAGCGGGAGAAATGAGCAGTTCTTC
many	-	TRBJ1-3	TRBV12-3/TRBV12-4	CASRPVGVSGNTIYF	TGTGCCAGCAGGCCAGTCGGGGTCTCTGGAAACACCATATATTTT
-	-	TRBJ1-5	TRBV27	CASSFEGRNQPQHF	TGTGCCAGCAGTTTCGAGGGGAGAAATCAGCCCCAGCATTTT
many	TRBD1	TRBJ1-1	TRBV7-8	CASSLQGGEAFF	TGTGCCAGCAGCTTGCAAGGGGGCGAAGCTTTCTTT
-	-	TRBJ1-2	TRBV7-9	CASSLVGRLGVDNYGYTF	TGTGCCAGCAGCTTAGTTGGAAGATTGGGGGTCGACAACTATGGCTACACCTTC
many	TRBD1	TRBJ2-7	TRBV28	CASRRPGQGAYEQYF	TGTGCCAGCAGACGGCCGGGACAGGGGGCCTACGAGCAGTACTTC